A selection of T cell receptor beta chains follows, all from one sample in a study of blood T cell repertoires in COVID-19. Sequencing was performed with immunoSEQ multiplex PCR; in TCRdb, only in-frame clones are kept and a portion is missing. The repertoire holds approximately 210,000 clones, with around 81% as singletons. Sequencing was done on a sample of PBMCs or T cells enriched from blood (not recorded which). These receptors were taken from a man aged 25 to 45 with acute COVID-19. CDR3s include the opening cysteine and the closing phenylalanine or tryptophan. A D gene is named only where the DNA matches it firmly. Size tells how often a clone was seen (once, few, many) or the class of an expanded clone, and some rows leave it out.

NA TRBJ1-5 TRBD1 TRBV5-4 CASSPGQGVGQPQHF TGTGCCAGCAGCCCAGGACAGGGCGTTGGTCAGCCCCAGCATTTT
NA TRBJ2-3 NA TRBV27 CASSRDTYSDTQYF TGTGCCAGCAGCCGCGACACGTATTCAGATACGCAGTATTTT
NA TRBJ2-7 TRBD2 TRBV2 CASSRLTSDSYEQYF TGTGCCAGCAGTCGGCTAACTAGCGATTCCTACGAGCAGTACTTC
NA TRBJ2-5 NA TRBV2 CASSGVGGKETQYF TGTGCCAGCAGTGGTGTTGGCGGGAAAGAGACCCAGTACTTC
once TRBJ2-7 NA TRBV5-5 CASSLTVQGEQYF TGTGCCAGCAGCTTGACTGTGCAGGGCGAACAGTACTTC
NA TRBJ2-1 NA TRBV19 CARSRTTNLYNEQFF TGTGCCAGGTCGAGGACAACAAACTTATACAATGAGCAGTTCTTC
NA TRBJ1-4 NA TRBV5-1 CASSLTATNEKLFF TGCGCCAGCAGCTTGACTGCAACTAATGAAAAACTGTTTTTT
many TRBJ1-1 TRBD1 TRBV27 CASSRVPADRTLSEAFF TGTGCCAGCAGTAGGGTACCGGCGGACAGGACCTTGTCTGAAGCTTTCTTT
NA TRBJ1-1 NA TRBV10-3 CAISELTGNTEAFF TGTGCCATCAGTGAGTTAACGGGGAACACTGAAGCTTTCTTT
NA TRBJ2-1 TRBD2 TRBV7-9 CASSLGSGRDEQFF TGTGCCAGCAGCTTAGGTAGCGGGCGGGATGAGCAGTTCTTC
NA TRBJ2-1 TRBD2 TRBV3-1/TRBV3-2 CASTPASGGLLYNEQFF TGTGCCAGCACCCCTGCCAGCGGGGGGCTCCTTTACAATGAGCAGTTCTTC
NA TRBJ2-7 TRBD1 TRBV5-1 CASSLHQGQEYEQYF TGCGCCAGCAGCCTACACCAGGGACAGGAGTACGAGCAGTACTTC
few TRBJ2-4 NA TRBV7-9 CASSLLPTGAKNIQYF TGTGCCAGCAGCTTACTTCCCACCGGAGCCAAAAACATTCAGTACTTC
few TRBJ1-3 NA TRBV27 CASSSLSRGSGNTIYF TGTGCCAGCAGTTCTCTCTCCAGGGGATCCGGAAACACCATATATTTT
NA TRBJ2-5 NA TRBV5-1 CASSLARSGLPREKETQYF TGCGCCAGCAGCTTGGCCCGGAGCGGCCTCCCTCGGGAGAAAGAGACCCAGTACTTC
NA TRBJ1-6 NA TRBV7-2 CASSPSADLIYSPLHF TGTGCCAGCAGCCCTAGCGCGGACCTAATCTATTCACCCCTCCACTTT
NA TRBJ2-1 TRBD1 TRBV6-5 CASSYRTGIEQFF TGTGCCAGCAGTTACCGGACAGGGATTGAGCAGTTCTTC
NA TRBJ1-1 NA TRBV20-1 CSASSPGAREAFF TGCAGTGCTAGTTCCCCAGGGGCGCGGGAAGCTTTCTTT
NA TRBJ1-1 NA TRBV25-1 CASIGGMGTEAFF TGTGCCAGCATCGGGGGAATGGGAACTGAAGCTTTCTTT
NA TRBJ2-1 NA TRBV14 CASSHVGEPANEQFF TGTGCCAGCAGCCATGTCGGAGAACCAGCCAATGAGCAGTTCTTC
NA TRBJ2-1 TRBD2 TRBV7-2 CASSPGLAATEQFF TGTGCCAGCAGCCCCGGACTAGCGGCGACTGAGCAGTTCTTC
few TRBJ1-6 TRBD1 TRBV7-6 CASSLGWTGGSPLHF TGTGCCAGCAGCTTAGGATGGACAGGGGGTTCACCCCTCCACTTT
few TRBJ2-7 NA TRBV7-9 CASSLRQAGDEQYF TGTGCCAGCAGCTTACGACAGGCGGGGGACGAGCAGTACTTC
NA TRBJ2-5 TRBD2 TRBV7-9 CASSRGLAEETQYF TGTGCCAGCAGCAGGGGACTAGCGGAAGAGACCCAGTACTTC
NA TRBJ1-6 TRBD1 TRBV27 CASSTGGSYNSPLHF TGTGCCAGCAGTACAGGGGGCTCCTATAATTCACCCCTCCACTTT
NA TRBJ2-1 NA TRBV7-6 CASSAQTGKGDEQFF TGTGCCAGCAGCGCCCAAACAGGGAAAGGAGACGAGCAGTTCTTC
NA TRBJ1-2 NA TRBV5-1 CASSLGSGNGYTF TGCGCCAGCAGCTTGGGATCAGGGAATGGCTACACCTTC
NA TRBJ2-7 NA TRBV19 CASSIRGRGGDEQYF TGTGCCAGTAGTATACGGGGAAGGGGGGGGGACGAGCAGTACTTC
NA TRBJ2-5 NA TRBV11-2 CASSLGSLSGRETQYF TGTGCCAGCAGCTTAGGTTCCCTTAGCGGTCGAGAGACCCAGTACTTC